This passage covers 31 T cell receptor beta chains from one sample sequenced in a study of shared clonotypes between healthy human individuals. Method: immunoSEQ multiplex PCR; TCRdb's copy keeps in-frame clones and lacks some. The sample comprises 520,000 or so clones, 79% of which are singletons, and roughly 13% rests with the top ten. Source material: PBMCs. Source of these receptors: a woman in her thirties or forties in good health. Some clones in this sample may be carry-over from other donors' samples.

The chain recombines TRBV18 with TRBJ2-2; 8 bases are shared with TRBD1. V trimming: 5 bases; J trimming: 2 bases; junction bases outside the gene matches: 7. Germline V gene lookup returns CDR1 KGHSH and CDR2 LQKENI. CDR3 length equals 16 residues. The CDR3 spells CASSSRTGLNTGELFF. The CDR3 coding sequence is TGTGCCAGCTCATCCCGGACAGGGTTAAACACCGGGGAGCTGTTTTTT. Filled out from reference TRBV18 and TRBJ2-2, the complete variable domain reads NAGVMQNPRHLVRRRGQEARLRCSPMKGHSHVYWYRQLPEEGLKFMVYLQKENIIDESGMPKERFSAEFPKEGPSILRIQQVVRGDSAAYFCASSSRTGLNTGELFFGEGSRLTVL.

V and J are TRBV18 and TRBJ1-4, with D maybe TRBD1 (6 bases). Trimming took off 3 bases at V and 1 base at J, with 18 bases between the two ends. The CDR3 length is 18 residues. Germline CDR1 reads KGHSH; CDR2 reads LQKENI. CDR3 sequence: CASSPRTGGEGTNEKLFF. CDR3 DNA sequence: TGTGCCAGCTCACCTCGTACCGGGGGCGAAGGAACTAATGAAAAACTGTTTTTT.

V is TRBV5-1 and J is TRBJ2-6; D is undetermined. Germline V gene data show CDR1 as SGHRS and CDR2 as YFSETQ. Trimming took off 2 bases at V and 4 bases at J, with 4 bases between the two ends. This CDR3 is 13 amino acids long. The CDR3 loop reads CASSLAGANVLTF. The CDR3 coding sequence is TGCGCCAGCAGCTTAGCCGGGGCCAACGTCCTGACTTTC.

The CDR3 sequence: CASSLSGGNTEAFF. DNA for the CDR3: TGCGCCAGCAGCTTGTCGGGGGGGAACACTGAAGCTTTCTTT. J is TRBJ1-1 and V is TRBV5-1; perhaps TRBD1 as D (5 bases). Germline V gene lookup returns CDR1 SGHRS and CDR2 YFSETQ. Deletions cut 1 base from V and 1 base from J, with 8 bases between. This CDR3 spans 14 amino acids.

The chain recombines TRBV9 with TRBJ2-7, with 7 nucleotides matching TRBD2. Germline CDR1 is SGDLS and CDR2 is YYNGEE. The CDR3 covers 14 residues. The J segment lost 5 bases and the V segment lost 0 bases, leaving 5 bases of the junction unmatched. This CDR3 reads CASSVDGRKNEQYF. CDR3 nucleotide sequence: TGTGCCAGCAGCGTAGACGGGAGGAAGAACGAGCAGTACTTC.

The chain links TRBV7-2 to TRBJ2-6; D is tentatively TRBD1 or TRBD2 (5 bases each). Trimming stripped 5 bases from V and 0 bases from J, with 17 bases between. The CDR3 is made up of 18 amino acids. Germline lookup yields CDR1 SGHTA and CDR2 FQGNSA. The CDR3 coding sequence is TGTGCCAGCAGCACGACCGGGACGGGATTCTCTGGGGCCAACGTCCTGACTTTC. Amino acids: CASSTTGTGFSGANVLTF.

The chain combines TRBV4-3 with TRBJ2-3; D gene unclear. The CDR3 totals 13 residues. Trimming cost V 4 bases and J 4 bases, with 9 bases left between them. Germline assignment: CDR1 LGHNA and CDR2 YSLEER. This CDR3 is CASSPTVADTQYF. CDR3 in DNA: TGCGCCAGCAGCCCGACGGTGGCAGATACGCAGTATTTT.

This CDR3 is CASTPSGTGELFF. In DNA, the CDR3 is TGTGCCAGTACCCCATCCGGGACCGGGGAGCTGTTTTTT. The gene calls are TRBV19 and TRBJ2-2; D is ambiguous. The CDR3 runs 13 residues. Deletions cut 7 bases from V and 5 bases from J, with 11 bases between. In germline, CDR1 is LNHDA, CDR2 SQIVND (reference sequence).

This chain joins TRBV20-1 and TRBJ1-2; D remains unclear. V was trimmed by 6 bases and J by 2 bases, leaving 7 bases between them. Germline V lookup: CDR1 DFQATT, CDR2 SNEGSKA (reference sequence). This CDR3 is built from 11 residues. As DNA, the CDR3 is TGCAGTGCGTTTCTAAACTATGGCTACACCTTC. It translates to CSAFLNYGYTF.

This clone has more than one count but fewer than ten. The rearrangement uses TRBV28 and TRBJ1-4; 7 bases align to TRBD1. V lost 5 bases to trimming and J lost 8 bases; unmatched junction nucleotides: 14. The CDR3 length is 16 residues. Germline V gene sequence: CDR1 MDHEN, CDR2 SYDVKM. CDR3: CASSLQGGDHGEKLFF. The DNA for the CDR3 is TGTGCCAGCAGTCTCCAGGGGGGGGACCATGGGGAAAAACTGTTTTTT.

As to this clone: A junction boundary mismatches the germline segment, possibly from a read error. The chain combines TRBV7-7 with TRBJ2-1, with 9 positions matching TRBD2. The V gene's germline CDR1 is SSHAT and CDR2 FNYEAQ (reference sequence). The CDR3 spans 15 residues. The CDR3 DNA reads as TGTGCTAGCAGCTTAGCGGGAGACGGACACAATGAGCAGTTCTTC. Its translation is CASSLAGDGHNEQFF.

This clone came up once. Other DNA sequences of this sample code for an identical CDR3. CDR3 in amino acids: CASSLGTSGRETQYF. The CDR3 DNA reads as TGCGCCAGCAGCCTAGGGACTAGCGGGAGAGAGACCCAGTACTTC. The V call is TRBV5-1, the J call TRBJ2-5; 14 positions agree with TRBD2. Germline V gives CDR1 SGHRS, CDR2 YFSETQ. V shed 4 bases and J 4 bases; nucleotides not matched to a gene: 3. The CDR3 length is 15 residues.

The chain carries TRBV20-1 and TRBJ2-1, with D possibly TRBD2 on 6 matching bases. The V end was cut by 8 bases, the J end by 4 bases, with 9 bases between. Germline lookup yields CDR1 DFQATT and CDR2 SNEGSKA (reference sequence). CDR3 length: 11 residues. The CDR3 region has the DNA TGCAGTTCGCGGGAATACAATGAGCAGTTCTTC. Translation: CSSREYNEQFF.

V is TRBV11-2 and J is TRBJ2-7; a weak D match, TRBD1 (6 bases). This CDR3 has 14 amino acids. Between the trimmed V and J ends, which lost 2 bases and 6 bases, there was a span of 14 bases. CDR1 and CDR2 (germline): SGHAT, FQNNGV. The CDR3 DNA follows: TGTGCCAGCAGCTTAAATCCAGGGGTCGGCGAGCAGTACTTC. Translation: CASSLNPGVGEQYF.

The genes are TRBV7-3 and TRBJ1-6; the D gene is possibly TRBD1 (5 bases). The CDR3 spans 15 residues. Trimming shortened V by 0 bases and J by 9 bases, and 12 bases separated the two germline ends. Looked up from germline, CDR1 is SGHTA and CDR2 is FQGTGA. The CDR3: CASSLTVGGGSPLHF. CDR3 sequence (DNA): TGTGCCAGCAGCTTAACGGTCGGGGGAGGTTCACCCCTCCACTTT.

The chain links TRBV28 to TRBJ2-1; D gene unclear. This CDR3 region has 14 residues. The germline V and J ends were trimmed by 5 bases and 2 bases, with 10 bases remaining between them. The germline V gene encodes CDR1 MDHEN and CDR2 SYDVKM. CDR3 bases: TGTGCCAGCAGTCAACGCCGGACCTACAATGAGCAGTTCTTC. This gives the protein CASSQRRTYNEQFF. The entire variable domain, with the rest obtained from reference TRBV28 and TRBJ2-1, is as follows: DVKVTQSSRYLVKRTGEKVFLECVQDMDHENMFWYRQDPGLGLRLIYFSYDVKMKEKGDIPEGYSVSREKKERFSLILESASTNQTSMYLCASSQRRTYNEQFFGPGTRLTVL.

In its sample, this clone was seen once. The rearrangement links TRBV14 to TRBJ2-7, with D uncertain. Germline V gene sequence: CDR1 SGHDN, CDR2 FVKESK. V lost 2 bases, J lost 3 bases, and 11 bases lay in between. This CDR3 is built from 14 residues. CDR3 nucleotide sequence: TGTGCCAGCAGCCAAAAAACTTTGGGCTACGAGCAGTACTTC. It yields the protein CASSQKTLGYEQYF.

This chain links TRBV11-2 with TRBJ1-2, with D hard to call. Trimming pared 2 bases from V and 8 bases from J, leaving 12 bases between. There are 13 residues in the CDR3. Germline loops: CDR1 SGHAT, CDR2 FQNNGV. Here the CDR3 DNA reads TGTGCCAGCAGCTTAACAGCTTCCTGGGGCTACACCTTC. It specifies CASSLTASWGYTF. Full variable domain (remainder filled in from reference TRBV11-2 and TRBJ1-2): EAGVAQSPRYKIIEKRQSVAFWCNPISGHATLYWYQQILGQGPKLLIQFQNNGVVDDSQLPKDRFSAERLKGVDSTLKIQPAKLEDSAVYLCASSLTASWGYTFGSGTRLTVV.

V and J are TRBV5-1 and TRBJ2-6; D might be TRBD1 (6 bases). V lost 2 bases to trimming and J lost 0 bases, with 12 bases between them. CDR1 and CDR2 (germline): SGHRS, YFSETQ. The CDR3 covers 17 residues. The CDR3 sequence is CASSLATGYSGANVLTF. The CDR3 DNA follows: TGCGCCAGCAGCTTAGCTACAGGGTACTCTGGGGCCAACGTCCTGACTTTC.

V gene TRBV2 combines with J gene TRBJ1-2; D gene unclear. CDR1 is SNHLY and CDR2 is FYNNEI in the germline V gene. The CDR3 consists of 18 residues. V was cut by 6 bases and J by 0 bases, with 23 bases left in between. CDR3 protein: CASRPHGRRARANYGYTF. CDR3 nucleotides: TGTGCCAGCAGGCCTCACGGAAGGAGGGCCAGAGCTAACTATGGCTACACCTTC.

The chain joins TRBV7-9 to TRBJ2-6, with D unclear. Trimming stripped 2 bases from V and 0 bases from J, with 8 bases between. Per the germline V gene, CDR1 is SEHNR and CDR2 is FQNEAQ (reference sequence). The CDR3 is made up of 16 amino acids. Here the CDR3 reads CASSLYGVSGANVLTF. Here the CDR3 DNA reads TGTGCCAGCAGCTTATATGGGGTCTCTGGGGCCAACGTCCTGACTTTC. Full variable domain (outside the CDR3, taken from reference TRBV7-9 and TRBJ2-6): DTGVSQNPRHKITKRGQNVTFRCDPISEHNRLYWYRQTLGQGPEFLTYFQNEAQLEKSRLLSDRFSAERPKGSFSTLEIQRTEQGDSAMYLCASSLYGVSGANVLTFGAGSRLTVL.

CDR3 sequence reads: CASSLRGTDTQYF. In nucleotides, the CDR3 is TGTGCCAGCAGTTTAAGAGGCACAGATACGCAGTATTTT. The chain uses TRBV28 and TRBJ2-3; D call uncertain. CDR3 length: 13 residues. Germline CDR1 MDHEN, CDR2 SYDVKM. Deletions cut 2 bases from V and 1 base from J, with 4 bases between. The full variable domain, in which reference TRBV28 and TRBJ2-3 provide the parts outside the CDR3, is DVKVTQSSRYLVKRTGEKVFLECVQDMDHENMFWYRQDPGLGLRLIYFSYDVKMKEKGDIPEGYSVSREKKERFSLILESASTNQTSMYLCASSLRGTDTQYFGPGTRLTVL.

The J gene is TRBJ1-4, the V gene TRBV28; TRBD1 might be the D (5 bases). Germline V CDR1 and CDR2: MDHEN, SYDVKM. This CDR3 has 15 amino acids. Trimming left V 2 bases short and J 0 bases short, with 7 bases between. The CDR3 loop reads CASSLVTATNEKLFF. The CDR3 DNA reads TGTGCCAGCAGTTTAGTGACAGCAACTAATGAAAAACTGTTTTTT. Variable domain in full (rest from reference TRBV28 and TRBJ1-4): DVKVTQSSRYLVKRTGEKVFLECVQDMDHENMFWYRQDPGLGLRLIYFSYDVKMKEKGDIPEGYSVSREKKERFSLILESASTNQTSMYLCASSLVTATNEKLFFGSGTQLSVL.

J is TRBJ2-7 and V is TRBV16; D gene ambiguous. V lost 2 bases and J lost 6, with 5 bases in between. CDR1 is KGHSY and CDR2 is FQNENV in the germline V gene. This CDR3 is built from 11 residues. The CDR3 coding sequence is TGTGCCAGCAGCCAAGGCGCCGAGCAGTACTTC. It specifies CASSQGAEQYF.

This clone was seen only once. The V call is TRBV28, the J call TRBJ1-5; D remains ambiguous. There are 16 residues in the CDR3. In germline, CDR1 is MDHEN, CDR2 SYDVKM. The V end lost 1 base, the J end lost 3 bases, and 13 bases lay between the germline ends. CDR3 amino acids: CASSLSWGTYNQPQHF. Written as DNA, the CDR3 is TGTGCCAGCAGTTTATCCTGGGGAACCTACAATCAGCCCCAGCATTTT.

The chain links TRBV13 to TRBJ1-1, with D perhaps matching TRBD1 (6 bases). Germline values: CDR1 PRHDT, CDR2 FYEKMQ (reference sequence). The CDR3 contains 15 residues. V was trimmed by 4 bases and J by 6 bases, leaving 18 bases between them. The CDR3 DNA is TGTGCCAGCAGCTCCTACGGGACACCCCCCCCTGAAGCTTTCTTT. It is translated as CASSSYGTPPPEAFF.

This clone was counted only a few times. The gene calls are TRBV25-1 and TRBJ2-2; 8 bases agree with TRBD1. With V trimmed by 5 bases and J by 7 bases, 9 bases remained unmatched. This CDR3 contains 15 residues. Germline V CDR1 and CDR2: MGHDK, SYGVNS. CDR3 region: CASSPTTGADGELFF. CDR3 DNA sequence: TGTGCCAGCAGTCCAACGACAGGGGCGGACGGGGAGCTGTTTTTT. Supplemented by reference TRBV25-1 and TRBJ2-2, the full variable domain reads EADIYQTPRYLVIGTGKKITLECSQTMGHDKMYWYQQDPGMELHLIHYSYGVNSTEKGDLSSESTVSRIRTEHFPLTLESARPSHTSQYLCASSPTTGADGELFFGEGSRLTVL.

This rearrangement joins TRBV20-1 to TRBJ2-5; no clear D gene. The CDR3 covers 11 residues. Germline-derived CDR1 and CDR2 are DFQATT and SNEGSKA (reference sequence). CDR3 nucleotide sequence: TGCACCATTCTAGGACAAGAGACCCAGTACTTC. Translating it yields CTILGQETQYF.

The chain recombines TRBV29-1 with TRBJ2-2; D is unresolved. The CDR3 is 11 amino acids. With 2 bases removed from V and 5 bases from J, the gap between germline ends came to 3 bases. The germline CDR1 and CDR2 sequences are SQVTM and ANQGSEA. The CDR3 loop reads CSVEITGELFF. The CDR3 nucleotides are TGCAGCGTTGAAATTACCGGGGAGCTGTTTTTT.

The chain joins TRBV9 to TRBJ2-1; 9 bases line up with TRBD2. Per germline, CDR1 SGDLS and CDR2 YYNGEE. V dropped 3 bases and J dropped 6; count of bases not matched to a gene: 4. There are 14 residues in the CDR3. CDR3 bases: TGTGCCAGCAGCGGTAGCGGGAGTGCCAATGAGCAGTTCTTC. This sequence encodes CASSGSGSANEQFF.

CDR3 in amino acids: CASSPGQGAATNEKLFF. CDR3 bases: TGTGCCAGCAGCCCGGGACAGGGGGCCGCAACTAATGAAAAACTGTTTTTT. V is TRBV7-9 and J is TRBJ1-4; TRBD1 matches 12 bases. CDR1 is SEHNR, CDR2 FQNEAQ, per germline (reference sequence). The CDR3 covers 17 residues. V trimming: 5 bases; J trimming: 0 bases; junction bases outside the gene matches: 4.